The clone carrying this TCR beta chain was counted between two and nine times. No antigen is known for it. The data are from a study of radiotherapy plus CTLA-4 blockade in lung cancer. Study overall: Patients showed objective responses in 15% to 20% of cases, and disease control was achieved by about 30%. Overall study results and limits: Together with interferon-beta, which increased in serum after radiation, early dynamic changes in blood T cell clones were reportedly the best predictors of response. Blood TCR clones of tumor origin expanded after radiotherapy plus ipilimumab.

TCRdb's table, derived via immunoSEQ multiplex PCR, lists solely in-frame clones and lacks some. Counted here are about 77,000 clones, nearly 75% occurring once; the ten biggest clones make up roughly a tenth. Trimming at V came to 0 bases and at J to 2 bases, leaving 4 bases not matched to a gene. This CDR3 region has 18 residues. From germline, CDR1 is SGHRS and CDR2 YFSETQ. Focal radiation was given together with CTLA-4 blockade (ipilimumab) to patients with chemo-refractory metastatic non-small-cell lung cancer. This clonotype originated in a human donor with non-small cell lung cancer whose response to radiotherapy plus ipilimumab could not be evaluated. V gene TRBV5-1 combines with J gene TRBJ2-3, with 15 nucleotides matching TRBD2. This material consisted of peripheral blood, taken from a patient treated with radiotherapy plus ipilimumab. This CDR3 is CASSLEGLAGGVTDTQYF. The CDR3 coding sequence is TGCGCCAGCAGCTTGGAGGGACTAGCGGGAGGTGTCACAGATACGCAGTATTTT.